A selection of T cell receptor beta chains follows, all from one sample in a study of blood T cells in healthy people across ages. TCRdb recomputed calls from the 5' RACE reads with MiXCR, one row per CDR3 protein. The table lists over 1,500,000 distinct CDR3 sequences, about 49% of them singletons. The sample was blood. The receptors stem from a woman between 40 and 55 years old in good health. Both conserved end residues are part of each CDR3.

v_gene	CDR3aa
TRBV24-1	CATSDPGQAREQYF
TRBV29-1	CSVEGPDLTQYF
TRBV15	CATSRHDRGRETQYF
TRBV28	CASSLRDSGFREQYF
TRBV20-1	CSARGMIEAFF
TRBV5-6	CASSFVTGGTYEQYF
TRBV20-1	CSARDTWTAYYGYTF
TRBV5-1	CASSLTTGGAPLHF
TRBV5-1	CASSLLTGASYNEQFF
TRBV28	CASSPAGGLYEQYF
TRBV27	CASRGGPDTQYF
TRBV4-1	CASSQDEGSVGWGADTQYF
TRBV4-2	CASSQGLLGTENSPLHF
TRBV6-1	CASSEQAHYEQYF
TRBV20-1	CSAEGSSSGGLETQYF
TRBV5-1	CASSLGTGYGNYGYTF
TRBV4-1	CASRPQGPDTQYF
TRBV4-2	CASSPRDRAANEKLFF
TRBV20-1	CSALRSGFGNEQFF
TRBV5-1	CASSLVLGANDQNTGELFF
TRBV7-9	CASSWGQNTEAFF
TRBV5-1	CASSLEASGADTQYF
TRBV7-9	CASSLVSIAGETQYF
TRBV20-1	CSARDQGRLNTEAFF
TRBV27	CASSLSPDGRTEAFF
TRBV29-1	CSLRRDSTDTQYF
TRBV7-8	CASSLEGTVFYNEQFF